This is a list of T cell receptor beta chains from one sample in a study of T cell responses to AZD1222 COVID-19 vaccine. The table came from immunoSEQ multiplex PCR; TCRdb's copy has only in-frame clones and leaves some out. The table shows approximately 110,000 clones, with around 92% occurring only once. The sample consisted of peripheral blood, taken on day 0 of AZD1222 vaccination. The source of these receptors is an adult in good health. Both conserved end residues are trimmed from each CDR3.

j_call: TRBJ2-7; v_call: TRBV4-3; cdr3_aa: ASSQDFISGDEQY
j_call: TRBJ1-5; v_call: TRBV30; cdr3_aa: AWSDGLGVKPQH
j_call: TRBJ2-7; v_call: TRBV28; cdr3_aa: ASNLSGAYEQY
j_call: TRBJ1-3; v_call: TRBV2; cdr3_aa: ASSESNRPSGNTIY
j_call: TRBJ2-2; v_call: TRBV5-1; cdr3_aa: ASFKGTSVGPGELF
j_call: TRBJ1-3; v_call: TRBV28; cdr3_aa: ASGPGEDGNTIY
j_call: TRBJ1-2; v_call: TRBV6-5; cdr3_aa: ASSSGPGYT
j_call: TRBJ1-5; v_call: TRBV6-1; cdr3_aa: ASSGGLSFGNQPQH
j_call: TRBJ1-5; v_call: TRBV5-1; cdr3_aa: ASSLQGSGNQPQH
j_call: TRBJ2-5; v_call: TRBV5-1; cdr3_aa: ASRRDTGAETQY
j_call: TRBJ1-5; v_call: TRBV2; cdr3_aa: ASLRDINQPQH
j_call: TRBJ2-1; v_call: TRBV2; cdr3_aa: ASLYSSGLEGEQF
j_call: TRBJ1-2; v_call: TRBV28; cdr3_aa: ASSQATGLGYGYT
j_call: TRBJ1-5; v_call: TRBV3-1/TRBV3-2; cdr3_aa: ASSQALTQPQH
j_call: TRBJ1-5; v_call: TRBV7-2; cdr3_aa: ASSRTRGDQPQH
j_call: TRBJ1-1; v_call: TRBV14; cdr3_aa: ASSQGLATEAF
j_call: TRBJ1-5; v_call: TRBV7-3; cdr3_aa: ASSLNYNQPQH
j_call: TRBJ1-5; v_call: TRBV19; cdr3_aa: ASSTQRQRSNQPQH
j_call: TRBJ2-5; v_call: TRBV28; cdr3_aa: ASSLWTGWETQY
j_call: TRBJ1-3; v_call: TRBV6-5; cdr3_aa: ASREGRSSGNTIY
j_call: TRBJ1-3; v_call: TRBV19; cdr3_aa: ASQAGYPNTGNTIY
j_call: TRBJ2-1; v_call: TRBV7-3; cdr3_aa: ASSPGTPYNEQF
j_call: TRBJ1-2; v_call: TRBV19; cdr3_aa: ASSILTNYGYT
j_call: TRBJ2-1; v_call: TRBV6-5; cdr3_aa: ASSPTGNYNEQF
j_call: TRBJ1-2; v_call: TRBV2; cdr3_aa: ASSGDDYGYT
j_call: TRBJ1-1; v_call: TRBV18; cdr3_aa: ASSRTGTGEMNTEAF
j_call: TRBJ1-3; v_call: TRBV12-3/TRBV12-4; cdr3_aa: ATTITSGNTIY
j_call: TRBJ2-7; v_call: TRBV28; cdr3_aa: ASSTTWTREYYEQY
j_call: TRBJ1-5; v_call: TRBV6-5; cdr3_aa: ASSYRTTNSNQPQH
j_call: TRBJ2-3; v_call: TRBV28; cdr3_aa: ASSTARASDTQY
j_call: TRBJ2-7; v_call: TRBV28; cdr3_aa: ATLPPPGGRSYEQY
j_call: TRBJ1-2; v_call: TRBV7-9; cdr3_aa: ASSSLGTGYGYT
j_call: TRBJ1-1; v_call: TRBV18; cdr3_aa: ASSQSKKPNTEAF
j_call: TRBJ1-2; v_call: TRBV5-1; cdr3_aa: ASSPDLQRYGYT
j_call: TRBJ1-1; v_call: TRBV4-1; cdr3_aa: ASSQDPAPHRGNTEAF
j_call: TRBJ2-5; v_call: TRBV5-1; cdr3_aa: ASRLGPSEGKTQY
j_call: TRBJ1-5; v_call: TRBV19; cdr3_aa: ASKRQGVGQPQH
j_call: TRBJ2-7; v_call: TRBV28; cdr3_aa: ASSTQRRVAGEQY
j_call: TRBJ1-1; v_call: TRBV3-1/TRBV3-2; cdr3_aa: ASSQAQAVEAF
j_call: TRBJ2-1; v_call: TRBV28; cdr3_aa: AAEGLANNEQF
j_call: TRBJ1-2; v_call: TRBV7-2; cdr3_aa: ASSLVGGPNYGYT
j_call: TRBJ1-1; v_call: TRBV3-1/TRBV3-2; cdr3_aa: ASSQDRQGVREAF
j_call: TRBJ2-7; v_call: TRBV10-2; cdr3_aa: ASSDIGPEQY
j_call: TRBJ2-7; v_call: TRBV6-2/TRBV6-3; cdr3_aa: ASSRLAGEQY
j_call: TRBJ1-5; v_call: TRBV21-1; cdr3_aa: ASRKGAGAQPQH
j_call: TRBJ2-1; v_call: TRBV6-4; cdr3_aa: ASSSTSSSYNEQF
j_call: TRBJ2-5; v_call: TRBV6-5; cdr3_aa: ASSSQGWETQY
j_call: TRBJ1-2; v_call: TRBV4-3; cdr3_aa: ASSQEAGKNGYT
j_call: TRBJ1-6; v_call: TRBV28; cdr3_aa: ASSSGASGMSLH
j_call: TRBJ1-1; v_call: TRBV28; cdr3_aa: ASRTGRPTEAF
j_call: TRBJ1-2; v_call: TRBV28; cdr3_aa: ASSLGLGGAGKGYT
j_call: TRBJ2-5; v_call: TRBV5-1; cdr3_aa: ASSFTLQETQY